The rows below give T cell receptor beta chains drawn from one sample of a study of cytomegalovirus exposure and HLA in healthy donors. The data were produced by immunoSEQ multiplex PCR, yet TCRdb's version contains in-frame clones alone and is incomplete. Of fewer than 200,000 clones listed, 80% are singletons. What was sequenced was PBMCs. The receptors come from a man aged 30 to 39 in good health and CMV-seronegative. CDR3s include the opening cysteine and the closing phenylalanine or tryptophan. Fields, in order: J gene, clone size, V gene, D gene, CDR3 protein, CDR3 DNA. A D gene is named only where the DNA matches it firmly. A clone size is listed for some rows: how often the clone was seen (once, few, many), or a class if it is expanded.

j_call: TRBJ1-2
clone_size: -
v_call: TRBV5-4
d_call: -
cdr3_aa: CASFPGGSYGYTF
cdr3_nt: TGTGCCTCTTTCCCGGGGGGAAGCTATGGCTACACCTTC

j_call: TRBJ2-1
clone_size: -
v_call: TRBV9
d_call: -
cdr3_aa: CASRPGSGNEQFF
cdr3_nt: TGTGCCAGCAGGCCTGGATCGGGCAATGAGCAGTTCTTC

j_call: TRBJ1-5
clone_size: few
v_call: TRBV6-1
d_call: TRBD1
cdr3_aa: CASISGTGATLAQHF
cdr3_nt: TGTGCCAGCATTTCCGGGACAGGGGCCACCTTGGCCCAGCATTTT

j_call: TRBJ1-2
clone_size: -
v_call: TRBV10-3
d_call: -
cdr3_aa: CAINGGGGETNYGYTF
cdr3_nt: TGTGCCATCAATGGAGGAGGAGGGGAGACGAACTATGGCTACACCTTC

j_call: TRBJ1-2
clone_size: -
v_call: TRBV19
d_call: -
cdr3_aa: CASSIDTGSPSNYGYTF
cdr3_nt: TGTGCCAGTAGTATAGATACGGGGAGCCCGTCTAACTATGGCTACACCTTC

j_call: TRBJ1-4
clone_size: -
v_call: TRBV25-1
d_call: TRBD1
cdr3_aa: CASSRTGPNEKLFF
cdr3_nt: TGTGCCAGCAGCCGGACAGGGCCCAATGAAAAACTGTTTTTT

j_call: TRBJ2-2
clone_size: -
v_call: TRBV9
d_call: TRBD1
cdr3_aa: CASSVMTGMDTGELFF
cdr3_nt: TGTGCCAGCAGCGTTATGACAGGGATGGACACCGGGGAGCTGTTTTTT

j_call: TRBJ1-4
clone_size: -
v_call: TRBV28
d_call: -
cdr3_aa: CASSGATNEKLFF
cdr3_nt: TGTGCCAGCAGCGGTGCAACTAATGAAAAACTGTTTTTT

j_call: TRBJ2-3
clone_size: once
v_call: TRBV29-1
d_call: TRBD2
cdr3_aa: CSVEVMRLASGRGSTDTQYF
cdr3_nt: TGCAGCGTTGAAGTCATGCGGTTGGCTAGCGGGAGGGGTAGCACAGATACGCAGTATTTT

j_call: TRBJ2-1
clone_size: -
v_call: TRBV7-2
d_call: TRBD2
cdr3_aa: CASRPSGADNEQFF
cdr3_nt: TGTGCCAGCAGACCTAGCGGGGCCGACAATGAGCAGTTCTTC

j_call: TRBJ2-1
clone_size: -
v_call: TRBV6-5
d_call: TRBD1
cdr3_aa: CASSRGQTYNEQFF
cdr3_nt: TGTGCCAGCAGTAGGGGGCAGACCTACAATGAGCAGTTCTTC

j_call: TRBJ2-7
clone_size: -
v_call: TRBV6-1
d_call: TRBD1
cdr3_aa: CASSDLTGVKSEQYF
cdr3_nt: TGTGCCAGCAGTGACCTTACAGGGGTAAAAAGCGAGCAGTACTTC

j_call: TRBJ2-1
clone_size: -
v_call: TRBV29-1
d_call: TRBD1
cdr3_aa: CSVKTGAWTLHNEQFF
cdr3_nt: TGCAGCGTTAAGACAGGGGCCTGGACCCTGCACAATGAGCAGTTCTTC

j_call: TRBJ1-1
clone_size: -
v_call: TRBV28
d_call: -
cdr3_aa: CASRPHEGNTEAFF
cdr3_nt: TGTGCCAGCAGGCCACATGAGGGAAACACTGAAGCTTTCTTT

j_call: TRBJ2-3
clone_size: -
v_call: TRBV6-6
d_call: -
cdr3_aa: CASTASNTQYF
cdr3_nt: TGTGCCAGCACCGCTAGCAATACGCAGTATTTT

j_call: TRBJ2-7
clone_size: -
v_call: TRBV28
d_call: TRBD1
cdr3_aa: CASSSSSGQGFYEQYF
cdr3_nt: TGTGCCAGCAGTTCCTCCTCGGGACAGGGGTTCTACGAGCAGTACTTC

j_call: TRBJ1-2
clone_size: few
v_call: TRBV7-9
d_call: -
cdr3_aa: CASSLSGGPDVVSF
cdr3_nt: TGTGCCAGCAGCTTAAGTGGGGGCCCCGATGTAGTCTCCTTC

j_call: TRBJ1-1
clone_size: -
v_call: TRBV4-1
d_call: -
cdr3_aa: CASSQPQNTEAFF
cdr3_nt: TGCGCCAGCAGCCAACCACAGAACACTGAAGCTTTCTTT

j_call: TRBJ1-1
clone_size: -
v_call: TRBV5-4
d_call: -
cdr3_aa: CASSFYTGSGTEAFF
cdr3_nt: TGTGCCAGCAGCTTTTATACAGGGAGCGGCACTGAAGCTTTCTTT

j_call: TRBJ2-7
clone_size: -
v_call: TRBV28
d_call: TRBD2
cdr3_aa: CASRTSGSYEQYF
cdr3_nt: TGTGCCAGCCGGACTAGCGGATCCTACGAGCAGTACTTC

j_call: TRBJ1-2
clone_size: -
v_call: TRBV5-4
d_call: TRBD1
cdr3_aa: CASSTTGGDRDGYTF
cdr3_nt: TGTGCCAGCAGCACGACAGGGGGCGACAGGGATGGCTACACCTTC

j_call: TRBJ1-1
clone_size: -
v_call: TRBV4-3
d_call: -
cdr3_aa: CASSQQSSMNTEAFF
cdr3_nt: TGCGCCAGCAGCCAACAGTCTTCCATGAACACTGAAGCTTTCTTT

j_call: TRBJ1-4
clone_size: -
v_call: TRBV2
d_call: -
cdr3_aa: CASSGGGGGEKLFF
cdr3_nt: TGTGCCAGCAGTGGGGGAGGAGGTGGTGAAAAACTGTTTTTT

j_call: TRBJ1-2
clone_size: -
v_call: TRBV28
d_call: -
cdr3_aa: CASSPTEATAYGYTF
cdr3_nt: TGCGCCAGCAGCCCGACCGAAGCGACAGCCTATGGCTACACCTTC

j_call: TRBJ1-6
clone_size: -
v_call: TRBV6-5
d_call: -
cdr3_aa: CASSYSVATWNSPLHF
cdr3_nt: TGTGCCAGCAGTTACTCGGTCGCTACGTGGAATTCACCCCTCCACTTT

j_call: TRBJ1-2
clone_size: few
v_call: TRBV30
d_call: -
cdr3_aa: CARRKGGGAHNYGYTF
cdr3_nt: TGTGCCCGCCGTAAGGGTGGAGGGGCCCATAACTATGGCTACACCTTC

j_call: TRBJ2-4
clone_size: -
v_call: TRBV28
d_call: -
cdr3_aa: CASSPGLAKNIQYF
cdr3_nt: TGTGCCAGCAGTCCAGGATTAGCCAAAAACATTCAGTACTTC

j_call: TRBJ2-1
clone_size: -
v_call: TRBV27
d_call: TRBD1
cdr3_aa: CASSLAGGNEQFF
cdr3_nt: TGTGCCAGCAGTTTAGCAGGGGGAAATGAGCAGTTCTTC

j_call: TRBJ1-6
clone_size: once
v_call: TRBV6-5
d_call: TRBD1
cdr3_aa: CASSYGTGLWDSPLHF
cdr3_nt: TGTGCCAGCAGTTACGGGACAGGACTCTGGGATTCACCCCTCCACTTT

j_call: TRBJ2-1
clone_size: -
v_call: TRBV7-8
d_call: TRBD2
cdr3_aa: CASSLEGGSYNEQFF
cdr3_nt: TGTGCCAGCAGCTTAGAAGGCGGGAGCTACAATGAGCAGTTCTTC